The rows below give T cell receptor beta chains drawn from one sample of a study of T cells in Graves' hyperthyroidism and ophthalmopathy. TCRdb called the multiplex PCR reads again in MiXCR, with one record for every CDR3 protein. In the table there are 300,000 to 450,000 distinct CDR3 sequences, over 15% of which are singletons. Material for sequencing was blood. These receptors all stem from a woman between 40 and 55 years old with Graves' ophthalmopathy. Both conserved end residues are part of each CDR3. A D gene is named only where the DNA matches it firmly. Clone size appears in some rows only: once, few, many, or a class for an expanded clone.

cdr3_aa: CATGRVRASTYEQYF
cdr3_nt: TGTGCCACCGGCAGAGTCAGGGCCTCAACCTACGAGCAGTACTTC
d_call: -
j_call: TRBJ2-7
clone_size: many
v_call: TRBV15

cdr3_aa: CASSLEGRFGEQYF
cdr3_nt: TGTGCCAGCAGCTTAGAGGGACGGTTTGGCGAGCAGTACTTC
d_call: -
j_call: TRBJ2-7
clone_size: many
v_call: TRBV11-2

cdr3_aa: CASSLEIAAFRGAFF
cdr3_nt: TGTGCCAGCAGCTTGGAAATAGCGGCGTTCCGTGGAGCTTTCTTT
d_call: -
j_call: TRBJ1-1
clone_size: many
v_call: TRBV7-2

cdr3_aa: CASSLGPGRETQYF
cdr3_nt: TGTGCCAGCAGCTTAGGCCCGGGGAGGGAGACCCAGTACTTC
d_call: -
j_call: TRBJ2-5
clone_size: -
v_call: TRBV7-6

cdr3_aa: CASSSDGYTEAFF
cdr3_nt: TGTGCCAGCAGTTCCGACGGATACACTGAAGCTTTCTTT
d_call: -
j_call: TRBJ1-1
clone_size: many
v_call: TRBV6-5

cdr3_aa: CASSVQGGGETQYF
cdr3_nt: TGTGCCAGCAGCGTTCAAGGAGGAGGAGAGACCCAGTACTTC
d_call: -
j_call: TRBJ2-5
clone_size: many
v_call: TRBV9

cdr3_aa: CASSYGGLAGVGGNEQFF
cdr3_nt: TGTGCCAGCAGTTATGGAGGACTAGCGGGAGTAGGAGGGAATGAGCAGTTCTTC
d_call: TRBD2
j_call: TRBJ2-1
clone_size: -
v_call: TRBV6-7

cdr3_aa: CASSLLRGGTENIQYF
cdr3_nt: TGTGCCAGCAGTCTCCTCAGGGGAGGTACGGAAAACATTCAGTACTTC
d_call: -
j_call: TRBJ2-4
clone_size: many
v_call: TRBV28

cdr3_aa: CASSTPQGERNYGYTF
cdr3_nt: TGTGCCAGCAGTACCCCACAGGGAGAAAGGAACTATGGCTACACCTTC
d_call: -
j_call: TRBJ1-2
clone_size: -
v_call: TRBV28

cdr3_aa: CASEGAGYGYTF
cdr3_nt: TGTGCCAGCGAGGGAGCGGGTTATGGCTACACCTTC
d_call: -
j_call: TRBJ1-2
clone_size: many
v_call: TRBV6-2/TRBV6-3

cdr3_aa: CASAGGEYQPQHF
cdr3_nt: TGTGCCAGCGCGGGAGGGGAATATCAGCCCCAGCATTTT
d_call: -
j_call: TRBJ1-5
clone_size: many
v_call: TRBV11-2

cdr3_aa: CASSLRAGGTDTQYF
cdr3_nt: TGTGCCAGCAGTTTGAGGGCAGGGGGCACAGATACGCAGTACTTT
d_call: TRBD1
j_call: TRBJ2-3
clone_size: many
v_call: TRBV28

cdr3_aa: CSATRQGLKDEQYF
cdr3_nt: TGCAGTGCTACTAGACAGGGATTGAAAGACGAGCAGTACTTC
d_call: TRBD1
j_call: TRBJ2-7
clone_size: -
v_call: TRBV20-1

cdr3_aa: CSARVTQTETQYF
cdr3_nt: TGCAGTGCTAGAGTTACTCAAACGGAGACCCAGTACTTC
d_call: -
j_call: TRBJ2-5
clone_size: few
v_call: TRBV20-1

cdr3_aa: CASSQADSANYGYTF
cdr3_nt: TGTGCCAGCAGCCAAGCGGACAGTGCGAACTATGGCTACACCTTC
d_call: -
j_call: TRBJ1-2
clone_size: many
v_call: TRBV3-1

cdr3_aa: CASSYSSANTEAFF
cdr3_nt: TGTGCCAGCAGTTACTCGTCAGCGAACACTGAAGCTTTCTTT
d_call: -
j_call: TRBJ1-1
clone_size: many
v_call: TRBV6-5

cdr3_aa: CSARDLASGRALETQYF
cdr3_nt: TGCAGTGCTAGAGATCTGGCTAGCGGGAGGGCCTTGGAGACCCAGTACTTC
d_call: TRBD2
j_call: TRBJ2-5
clone_size: many
v_call: TRBV20-1

cdr3_aa: CASSKNYEQYF
cdr3_nt: TGTGCCAGCAGTAAGAACTACGAGCAGTACTTC
d_call: -
j_call: TRBJ2-7
clone_size: many
v_call: TRBV12-3/TRBV12-4

cdr3_aa: CASSIVQILNQPQHF
cdr3_nt: TGTGCCAGTAGTATTGTCCAGATTTTGAATCAGCCCCAGCATTTT
d_call: -
j_call: TRBJ1-5
clone_size: many
v_call: TRBV19